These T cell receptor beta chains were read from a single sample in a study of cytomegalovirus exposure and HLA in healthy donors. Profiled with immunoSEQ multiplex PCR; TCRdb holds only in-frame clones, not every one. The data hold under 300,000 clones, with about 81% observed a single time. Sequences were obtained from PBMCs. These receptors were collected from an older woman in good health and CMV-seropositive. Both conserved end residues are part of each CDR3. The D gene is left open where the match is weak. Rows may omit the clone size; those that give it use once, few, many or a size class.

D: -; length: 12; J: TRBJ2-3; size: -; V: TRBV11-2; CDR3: CASSPARDTQYF; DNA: TGTGCCAGCAGCCCCGCCAGAGATACGCAGTATTTT
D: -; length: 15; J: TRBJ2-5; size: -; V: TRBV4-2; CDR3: CASSQGDGGRETQYF; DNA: TGTGCCAGCAGCCAAGGGGACGGGGGAAGAGAGACCCAGTACTTC
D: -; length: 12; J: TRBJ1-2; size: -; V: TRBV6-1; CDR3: CASSSGGRGYTF; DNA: TGTGCCAGCAGTAGCGGGGGCAGGGGCTACACCTTC
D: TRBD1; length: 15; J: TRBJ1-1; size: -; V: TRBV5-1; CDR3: CASSQTGTMNTEAFF; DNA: TGCGCCAGCAGCCAGACAGGGACCATGAACACTGAAGCTTTCTTT
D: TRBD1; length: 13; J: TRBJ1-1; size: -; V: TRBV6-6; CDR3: CASSNRGNTEAFF; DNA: TGTGCCAGCAGTAACAGGGGGAACACTGAAGCTTTCTTT
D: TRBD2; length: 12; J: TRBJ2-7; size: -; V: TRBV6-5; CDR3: CASSQTSGSTYF; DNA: TGTGCCAGCAGTCAAACTAGCGGGAGCACCTACTTC
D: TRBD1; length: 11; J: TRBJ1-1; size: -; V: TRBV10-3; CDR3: CAMGQGDSAFF; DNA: TGTGCCATGGGACAGGGGGATTCAGCTTTCTTT
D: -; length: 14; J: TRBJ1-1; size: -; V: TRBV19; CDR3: CASSIGQLGAEAFF; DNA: TGTGCCAGTAGTATCGGACAGTTGGGGGCTGAAGCTTTCTTT
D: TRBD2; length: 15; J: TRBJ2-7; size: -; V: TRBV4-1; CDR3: CASNPLGLAAAPRYF; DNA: TGCGCCAGCAACCCCCTTGGGCTAGCGGCCGCCCCTCGGTACTTC
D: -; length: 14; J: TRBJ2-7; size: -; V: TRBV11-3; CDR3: CASSWGRGRNEQYF; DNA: TGTGCCAGCAGCTGGGGCAGGGGTCGGAACGAGCAGTACTTC
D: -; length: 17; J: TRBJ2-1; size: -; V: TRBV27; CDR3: CASSLRATTIQGYEQFF; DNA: TGTGCCAGCAGTTTACGGGCCACGACGATCCAGGGGTATGAGCAGTTCTTC
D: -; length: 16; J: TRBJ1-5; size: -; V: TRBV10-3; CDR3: CAISESTRARNQPQHF; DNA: TGTGCCATCAGTGAGTCGACCAGGGCGAGGAATCAGCCCCAGCATTTT
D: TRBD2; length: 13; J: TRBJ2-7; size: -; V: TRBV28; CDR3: CATLRWEGYEQYF; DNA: TGTGCCACACTACGGTGGGAGGGCTACGAGCAGTACTTC
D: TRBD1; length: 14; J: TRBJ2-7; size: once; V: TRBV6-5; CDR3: CASSSGTGPYEQYF; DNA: TGTGCCAGCAGTTCCGGGACAGGGCCCTACGAGCAGTACTTC
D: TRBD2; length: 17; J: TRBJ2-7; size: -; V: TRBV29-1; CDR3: CSVDGSGGAASPYEQYF; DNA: TGCAGCGTTGACGGCAGCGGGGGAGCTGCAAGTCCCTACGAGCAGTACTTC
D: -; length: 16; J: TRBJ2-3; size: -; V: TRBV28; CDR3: CASRRKGGGFTDTQYF; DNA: TGTGCCAGCAGAAGGAAGGGGGGGGGTTTCACAGATACGCAGTATTTT
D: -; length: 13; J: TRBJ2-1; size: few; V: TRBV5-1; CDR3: CASSLPQNNEQFF; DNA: TGCGCCAGCAGCTTGCCCCAGAACAATGAGCAGTTCTTC
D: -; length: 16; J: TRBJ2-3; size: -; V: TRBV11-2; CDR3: CASSFRGRASTDTQYF; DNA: TGTGCCAGCAGCTTCCGTGGGAGAGCTAGCACAGATACGCAGTATTTT
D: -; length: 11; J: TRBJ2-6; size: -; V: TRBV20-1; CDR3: CSASPWLVLTF; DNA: TGCAGTGCTAGCCCCTGGCTCGTCCTGACTTTC
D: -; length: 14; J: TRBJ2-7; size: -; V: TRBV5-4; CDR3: CATKGAGRGYEQYF; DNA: TGTGCCACCAAAGGGGCCGGGCGGGGCTACGAGCAGTACTTC
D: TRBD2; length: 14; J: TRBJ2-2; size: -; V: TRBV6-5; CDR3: CASSWTSRTGELFF; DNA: TGTGCCAGCAGTTGGACTAGCCGCACCGGGGAGCTGTTTTTT
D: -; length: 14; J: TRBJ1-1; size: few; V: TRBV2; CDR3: CASSPRVMNTEAFF; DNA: TGTGCCAGCAGCCCTCGGGTTATGAACACTGAAGCTTTCTTT
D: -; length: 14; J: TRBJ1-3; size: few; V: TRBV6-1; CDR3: CASSDPSSGNTIYF; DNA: TGTGCCAGCAGTGACCCGAGCTCTGGAAACACCATATATTTT
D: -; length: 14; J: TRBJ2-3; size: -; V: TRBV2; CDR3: CASNLGQGTDTQYF; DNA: TGTGCCAGCAACTTGGGCCAGGGCACAGATACGCAGTATTTT
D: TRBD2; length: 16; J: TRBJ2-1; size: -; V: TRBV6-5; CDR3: CASSSLAGVAHNEQFF; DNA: TGTGCCAGCAGTTCGCTAGCGGGAGTTGCTCACAATGAGCAGTTCTTC
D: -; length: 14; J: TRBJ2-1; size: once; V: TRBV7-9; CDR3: CASSLAERVGEQFF; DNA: TGTGCCAGCAGCTTAGCCGAGCGGGTGGGGGAGCAGTTCTTC
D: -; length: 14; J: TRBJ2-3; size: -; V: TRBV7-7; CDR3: CASSLTPETDTQYF; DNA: TGTGCCAGCAGCTTAACCCCGGAGACAGATACGCAGTATTTT
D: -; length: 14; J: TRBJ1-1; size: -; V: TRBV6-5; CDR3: CASRPGPMNTEAFF; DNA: TGTGCCAGCAGACCAGGGCCCATGAACACTGAAGCTTTCTTT
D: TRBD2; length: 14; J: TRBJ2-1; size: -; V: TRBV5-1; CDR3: CASSLSGTYNEQFF; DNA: TGCGCCAGCAGCCTTAGCGGGACGTACAATGAGCAGTTCTTC
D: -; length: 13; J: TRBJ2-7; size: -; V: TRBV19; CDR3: CASSIGLSYEQYF; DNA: TGTGCCAGTAGTATCGGACTATCCTACGAGCAGTACTTC
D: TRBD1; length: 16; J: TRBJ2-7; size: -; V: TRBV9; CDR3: CASSPSAGTASYEQYF; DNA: TGTGCCAGCAGCCCCTCGGCCGGGACAGCATCCTACGAGCAGTACTTC
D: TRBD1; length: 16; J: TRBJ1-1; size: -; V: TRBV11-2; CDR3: CASSWTGTGFNTEAFF; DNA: TGTGCCAGCAGCTGGACCGGGACAGGCTTTAACACTGAAGCTTTCTTT
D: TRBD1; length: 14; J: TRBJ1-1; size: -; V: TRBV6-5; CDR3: CASSSGQIYTEAFF; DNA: TGTGCCAGCAGCTCGGGACAGATATACACTGAAGCTTTCTTT
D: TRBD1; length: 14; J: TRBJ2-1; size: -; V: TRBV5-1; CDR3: CASRTGTGVHEQFF; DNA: TGCGCCAGCAGAACCGGGACAGGGGTCCATGAGCAGTTCTTC
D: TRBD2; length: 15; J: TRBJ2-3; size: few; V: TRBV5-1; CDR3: CASSLILADRDTQYF; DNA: TGCGCCAGCAGCTTGATACTAGCGGACCGGGATACGCAGTATTTT
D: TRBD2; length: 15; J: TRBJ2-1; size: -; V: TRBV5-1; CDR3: CASSPSGRIYNEQFF; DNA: TGCGCCAGCAGCCCCAGCGGGAGGATCTACAATGAGCAGTTCTTC
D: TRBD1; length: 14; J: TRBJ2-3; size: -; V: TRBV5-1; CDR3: CASGPGQGSDTQYF; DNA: TGCGCCAGCGGACCGGGACAGGGGTCAGATACGCAGTATTTT
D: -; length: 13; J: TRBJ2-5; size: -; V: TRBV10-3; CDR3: CAISVQFQETQYF; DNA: TGTGCCATCAGTGTGCAGTTCCAAGAGACCCAGTACTTC
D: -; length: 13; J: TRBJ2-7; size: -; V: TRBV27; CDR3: CASSPGPPYEQYF; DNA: TGTGCCAGCAGTCCAGGGCCCCCCTACGAGCAGTACTTC
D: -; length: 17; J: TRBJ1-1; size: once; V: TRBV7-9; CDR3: CASSFTPGGIPNTEAFF; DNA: TGTGCCAGCAGCTTTACCCCCGGGGGAATACCGAACACTGAAGCTTTCTTT
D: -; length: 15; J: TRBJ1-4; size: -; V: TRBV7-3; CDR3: CASSAGRGENEKLFF; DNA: TGTGCCAGCAGCGCCGGGAGGGGGGAGAATGAAAAACTGTTTTTT